This T cell receptor (beta chain) comes out of a study of blood T cell repertoires in COVID-19. The CDR3 extends over 13 amino acids. Germline V gives CDR1 MDHEN, CDR2 SYDVKM. V lost 7 bases and J lost 6, with 13 bases in between. Original handling: Amplification of reference gene primers was used by the study to estimate nucleated cell counts. Using immunoSEQ multiplex PCR, the repertoire was profiled, and TCRdb retains in-frame clones only, with some absent. V and J calls plus clone size are reproduced from that table; the DNA served to infer D and trimming. The sample includes about 170,000 clones, roughly 85% of them seen just once.

This TCR was sampled from a woman in her forties or fifties who had recovered from COVID-19. The rearrangement uses TRBV28 and TRBJ1-5, with D possibly being TRBD1 (6 bases). The source material was PBMCs or T cells enriched from blood (not recorded which). Here the CDR3 reads CASMDRQTQPQHF. CDR3 sequence (DNA): TGTGCCAGCATGGACAGACAAACTCAGCCCCAGCATTTT.